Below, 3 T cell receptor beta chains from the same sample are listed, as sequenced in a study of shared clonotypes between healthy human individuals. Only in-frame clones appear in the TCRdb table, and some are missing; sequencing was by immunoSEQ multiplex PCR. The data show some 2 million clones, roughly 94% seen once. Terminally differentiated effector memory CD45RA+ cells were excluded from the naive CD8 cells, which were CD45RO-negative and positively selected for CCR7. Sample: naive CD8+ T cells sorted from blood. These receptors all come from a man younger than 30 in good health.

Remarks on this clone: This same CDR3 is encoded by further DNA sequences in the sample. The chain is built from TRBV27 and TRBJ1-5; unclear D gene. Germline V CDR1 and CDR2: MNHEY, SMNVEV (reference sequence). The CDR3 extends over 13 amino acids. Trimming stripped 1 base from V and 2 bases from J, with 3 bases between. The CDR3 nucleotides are TGTGCCAGCAGTTTATTAGGCAATCAGCCCCAGCATTTT. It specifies CASSLLGNQPQHF.

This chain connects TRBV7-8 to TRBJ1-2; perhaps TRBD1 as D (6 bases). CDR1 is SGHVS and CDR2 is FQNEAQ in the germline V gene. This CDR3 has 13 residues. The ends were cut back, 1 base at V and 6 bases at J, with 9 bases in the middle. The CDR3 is CASSLVPGDGYTF. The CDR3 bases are TGTGCCAGCAGCTTAGTACCAGGGGATGGCTACACCTTC.

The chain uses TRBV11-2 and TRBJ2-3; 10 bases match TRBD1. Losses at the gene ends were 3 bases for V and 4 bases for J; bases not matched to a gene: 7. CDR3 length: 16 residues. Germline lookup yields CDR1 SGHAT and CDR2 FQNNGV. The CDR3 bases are TGTGCCAGCAGCTTGGACGGACAGGGGGTTGCAGATACGCAGTATTTT. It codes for CASSLDGQGVADTQYF.